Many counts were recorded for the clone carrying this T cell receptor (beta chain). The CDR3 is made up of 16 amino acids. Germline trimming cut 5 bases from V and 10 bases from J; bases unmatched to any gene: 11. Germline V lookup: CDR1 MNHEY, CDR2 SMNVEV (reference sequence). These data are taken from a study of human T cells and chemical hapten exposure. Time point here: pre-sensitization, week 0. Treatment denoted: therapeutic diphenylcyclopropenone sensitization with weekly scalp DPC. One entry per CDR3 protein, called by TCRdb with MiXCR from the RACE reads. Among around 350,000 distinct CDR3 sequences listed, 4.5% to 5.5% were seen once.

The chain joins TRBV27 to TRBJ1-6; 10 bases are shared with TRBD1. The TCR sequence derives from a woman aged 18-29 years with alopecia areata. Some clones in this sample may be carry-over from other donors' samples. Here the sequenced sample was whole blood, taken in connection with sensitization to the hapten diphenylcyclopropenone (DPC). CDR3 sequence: CASSRDRGAGWSPLHF. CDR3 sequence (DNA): TGTGCCAGCAGTAGGGACAGGGGCGCAGGCTGGTCACCCCTCCACTTT.